This TCR beta chain originates from a study of T cells in tuberculosis. Study-wide background: Sequenced TCRs come from CD1B-GMM tetramer-binding T cells. Samples predate treatment or fall within its first 7 days.

The CDR3 spans 15 residues. The V and J ends lost 8 bases and 3 bases, in that order; junction bases with no gene match: 12. Germline V lookup: CDR1 SNHLY, CDR2 FYNNEI. Data came from immunoSEQ multiplex PCR; TCRdb stores just in-frame clones and leaves some out. The table has tens of thousands of clones, around 93% seen once. Time point defined: new active TB diagnosis, blood taken before or within 7 days of starting treatment. Positive smear microscopy and/or M. tuberculosis culture confirmed active disease. On average around 100,000 T cells per donor were immunosequenced. The clonotype was recovered from an adult with tuberculosis. This chain links TRBV2 with TRBJ2-5, with 7 bases lining up with TRBD1. Sequences were derived from PBMCs, sampled at tuberculosis diagnosis. The CDR3 spells CASCFMGQSEETQYF. CDR3 nucleotide sequence: TGTGCCAGCTGCTTTATGGGACAGAGCGAAGAGACCCAGTACTTC.